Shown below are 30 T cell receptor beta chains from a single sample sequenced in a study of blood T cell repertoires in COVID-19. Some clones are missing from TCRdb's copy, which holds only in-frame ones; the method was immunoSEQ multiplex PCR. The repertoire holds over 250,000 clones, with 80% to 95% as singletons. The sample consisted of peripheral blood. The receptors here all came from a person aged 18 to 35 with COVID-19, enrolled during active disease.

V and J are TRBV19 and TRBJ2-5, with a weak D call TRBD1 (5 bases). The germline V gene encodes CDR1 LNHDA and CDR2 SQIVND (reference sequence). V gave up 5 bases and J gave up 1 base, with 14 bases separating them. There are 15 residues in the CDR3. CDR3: CASSGQGRFQETQYF. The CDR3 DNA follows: TGTGCCAGTAGTGGCCAGGGCCGGTTCCAAGAGACCCAGTACTTC.

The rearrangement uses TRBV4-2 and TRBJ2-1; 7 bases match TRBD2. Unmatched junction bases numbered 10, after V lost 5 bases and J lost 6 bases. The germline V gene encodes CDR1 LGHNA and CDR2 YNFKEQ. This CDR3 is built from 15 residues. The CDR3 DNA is TGTGCCAGCAGCTTCGGACTAGTTCCCACCAATGAGCAGTTCTTC. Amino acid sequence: CASSFGLVPTNEQFF.

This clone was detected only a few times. The CDR3 DNA reads as TGCGCCAGCAGCTTGAGACAGTTCAACACTGAAGCTTTCTTT. Protein product: CASSLRQFNTEAFF. The chain has TRBV5-1 and TRBJ1-1; weak D call: TRBD1 (5 bases). V was clipped by 1 base and J by 2 bases, with 9 bases between them. The CDR3 loop spans 14 amino acids. CDR1 and CDR2 (germline): SGHRS, YFSETQ.

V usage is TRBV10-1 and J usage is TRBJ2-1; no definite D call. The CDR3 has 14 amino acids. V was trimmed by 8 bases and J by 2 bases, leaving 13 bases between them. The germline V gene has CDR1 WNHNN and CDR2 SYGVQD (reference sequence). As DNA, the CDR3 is TGCGCCAGCTCGGAACTAATAGCCTACAATGAGCAGTTCTTC. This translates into CASSELIAYNEQFF.

The CDR3 DNA follows: TGCGCCAGCAGCCAAGACTTGGTCGAGGGTTGGTTGGTTGGCTCCTACAATGAGCAGTTCTTC. Amino acid sequence: CASSQDLVEGWLVGSYNEQFF. The rearrangement joins TRBV4-3 to TRBJ2-1, with D possibly being TRBD2 (5 bases). The CDR3 runs to 21 residues. Germline V gene lookup returns CDR1 LGHNA and CDR2 YSLEER. Trimming removed 0 bases at V and 0 bases at J, with 24 bases between.

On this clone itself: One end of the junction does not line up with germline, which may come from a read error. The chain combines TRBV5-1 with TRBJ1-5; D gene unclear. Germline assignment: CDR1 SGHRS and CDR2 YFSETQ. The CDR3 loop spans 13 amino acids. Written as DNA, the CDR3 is TGCGCCAGCAGTTTGGGCTACAATCAGCCCCAGCATTTT. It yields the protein CASSLGYNQPQHF. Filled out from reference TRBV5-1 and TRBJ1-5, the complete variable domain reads KAGVTQTPRYLIKTRGQQVTLSCSPISGHRSVSWYQQTPGQGLQFLFEYFSETQRNKGNFPGRFSGRQFSNSRSEMNVSTLELGDSALYLCASSLGYNQPQHFGDGTRLSIL.

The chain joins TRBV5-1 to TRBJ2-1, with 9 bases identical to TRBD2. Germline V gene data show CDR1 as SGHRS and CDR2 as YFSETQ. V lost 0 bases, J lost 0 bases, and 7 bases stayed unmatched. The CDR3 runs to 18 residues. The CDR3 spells CASSLADSGSSSYNEQFF. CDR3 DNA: TGCGCCAGCAGCTTGGCGGATAGCGGGAGTAGCTCCTACAATGAGCAGTTCTTC. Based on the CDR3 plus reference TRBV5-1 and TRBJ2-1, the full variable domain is KAGVTQTPRYLIKTRGQQVTLSCSPISGHRSVSWYQQTPGQGLQFLFEYFSETQRNKGNFPGRFSGRQFSNSRSEMNVSTLELGDSALYLCASSLADSGSSSYNEQFFGPGTRLTVL.

CDR3 sequence reads: CASSPGQGGEQYF. CDR3 in DNA: TGTGCCAGCAGTCCCGGACAGGGTGGCGAGCAGTACTTC. The J gene is TRBJ2-7, the V gene TRBV27, with 8 bases fitting TRBD1. Germline V gene lookup returns CDR1 MNHEY and CDR2 SMNVEV (reference sequence). The CDR3 totals 13 residues. J lost 6 bases, V lost 5 bases, and 6 bases had no gene match.

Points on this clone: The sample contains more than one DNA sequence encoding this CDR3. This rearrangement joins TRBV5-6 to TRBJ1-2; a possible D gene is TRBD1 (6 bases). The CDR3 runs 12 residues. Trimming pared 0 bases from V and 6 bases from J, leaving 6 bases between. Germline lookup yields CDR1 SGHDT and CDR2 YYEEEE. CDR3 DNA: TGTGCCAGCAGCTTGGGGACAGATGGCTACACCTTC. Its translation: CASSLGTDGYTF.

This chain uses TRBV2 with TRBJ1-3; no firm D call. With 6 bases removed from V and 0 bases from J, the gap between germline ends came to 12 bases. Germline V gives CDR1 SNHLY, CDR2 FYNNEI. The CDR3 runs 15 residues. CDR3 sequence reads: CASSLMTPSGNTIYF. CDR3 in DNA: TGTGCCAGCAGCCTTATGACACCCTCTGGAAACACCATATATTTT.

CDR3 loop: CASSSGRGAYEQYF. The DNA for the CDR3 is TGTGCCAGCAGCTCAGGGCGGGGGGCCTACGAGCAGTACTTC. V usage is TRBV4-2 and J usage is TRBJ2-7; 8 bases map to TRBD2. V shed 5 bases and J 2 bases; nucleotides not matched to a gene: 5. Germline CDR1 LGHNA, CDR2 YNFKEQ. The CDR3 sequence is 14 residues long.

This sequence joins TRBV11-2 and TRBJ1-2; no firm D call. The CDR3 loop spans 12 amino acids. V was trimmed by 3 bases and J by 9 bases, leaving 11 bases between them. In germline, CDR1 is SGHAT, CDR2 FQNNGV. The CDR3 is CASSLRSNSYTF. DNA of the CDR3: TGTGCCAGCAGCTTGCGCTCGAATAGCTACACCTTC.

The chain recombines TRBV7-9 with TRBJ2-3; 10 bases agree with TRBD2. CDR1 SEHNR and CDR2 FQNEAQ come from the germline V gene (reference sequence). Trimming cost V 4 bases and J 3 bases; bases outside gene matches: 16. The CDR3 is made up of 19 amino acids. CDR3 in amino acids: CASSSPLGLAVTGTDTQYF. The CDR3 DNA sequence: TGTGCCAGCAGCTCCCCCCTCGGACTAGCGGTAACGGGTACAGATACGCAGTATTTT.

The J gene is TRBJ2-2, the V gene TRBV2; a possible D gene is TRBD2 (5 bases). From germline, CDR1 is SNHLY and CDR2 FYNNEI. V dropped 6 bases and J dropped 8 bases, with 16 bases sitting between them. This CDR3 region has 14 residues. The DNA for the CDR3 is TGTGCCAGCAGACCTGCGACTATTTTGGGGGAGCTGTTTTTT. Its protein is CASRPATILGELFF.

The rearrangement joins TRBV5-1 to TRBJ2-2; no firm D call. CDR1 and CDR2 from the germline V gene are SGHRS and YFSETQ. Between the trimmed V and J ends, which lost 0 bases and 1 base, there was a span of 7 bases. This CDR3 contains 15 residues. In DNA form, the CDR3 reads TGCGCCAGCAGCTTGGTTTACAGGAACACCGGGGAGCTGTTTTTT. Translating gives CASSLVYRNTGELFF.

The CDR3 DNA reads as TGTGCCAGCACATACACGGGGGAGCAGTACTTC. As protein: CASTYTGEQYF. The chain has TRBV28 and TRBJ2-7; a possible D gene is TRBD2 (5 bases). The germline CDR1 and CDR2 sequences are MDHEN and SYDVKM. The ends were cut back, 7 bases at V and 7 bases at J, with 11 bases in the middle. This CDR3 region has 11 residues.

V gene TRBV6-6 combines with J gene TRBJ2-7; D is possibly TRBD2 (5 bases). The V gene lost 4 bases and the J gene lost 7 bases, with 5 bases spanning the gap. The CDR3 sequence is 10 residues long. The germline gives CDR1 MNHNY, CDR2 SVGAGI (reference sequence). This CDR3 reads CASSSGEQYF. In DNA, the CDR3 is TGTGCCAGCAGTTCGGGGGAGCAGTACTTC.

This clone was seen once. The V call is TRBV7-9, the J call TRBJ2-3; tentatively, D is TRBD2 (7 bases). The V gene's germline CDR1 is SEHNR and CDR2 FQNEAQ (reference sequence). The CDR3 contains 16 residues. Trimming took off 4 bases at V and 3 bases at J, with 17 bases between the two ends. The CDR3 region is CASSSRLAGTTDTQYF. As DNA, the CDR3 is TGTGCCAGCAGCTCGCGACTAGCTGGGACAACAGATACGCAGTATTTT. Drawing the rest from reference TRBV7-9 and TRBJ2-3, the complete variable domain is DTGVSQNPRHKITKRGQNVTFRCDPISEHNRLYWYRQTLGQGPEFLTYFQNEAQLEKSRLLSDRFSAERPKGSFSTLEIQRTEQGDSAMYLCASSSRLAGTTDTQYFGPGTRLTVL.

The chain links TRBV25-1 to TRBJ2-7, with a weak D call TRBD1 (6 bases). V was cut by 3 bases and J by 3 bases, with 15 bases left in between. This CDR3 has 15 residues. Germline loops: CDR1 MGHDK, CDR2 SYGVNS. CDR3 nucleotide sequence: TGTGCCAGCAGTGACGTCGGGACAAACCACTACGAGCAGTACTTC. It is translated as CASSDVGTNHYEQYF.

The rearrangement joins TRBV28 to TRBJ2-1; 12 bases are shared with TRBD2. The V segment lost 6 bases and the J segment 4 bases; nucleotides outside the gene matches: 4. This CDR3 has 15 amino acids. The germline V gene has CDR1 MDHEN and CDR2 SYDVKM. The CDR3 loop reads CASRPTSGGYNEQFF. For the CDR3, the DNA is TGTGCCAGCAGACCTACTAGCGGGGGGTACAATGAGCAGTTCTTC. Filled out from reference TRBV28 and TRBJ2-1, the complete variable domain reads DVKVTQSSRYLVKRTGEKVFLECVQDMDHENMFWYRQDPGLGLRLIYFSYDVKMKEKGDIPEGYSVSREKKERFSLILESASTNQTSMYLCASRPTSGGYNEQFFGPGTRLTVL.

The CDR3 is CASSLRTGPEAFF. DNA for the CDR3: TGTGCCAGCAGTTTAAGGACAGGGCCAGAAGCTTTCTTT. The chain recombines TRBV27 with TRBJ1-1; TRBD1 matches at 8 bases. V shed 2 bases and J 8 bases; nucleotides not matched to a gene: 4. Germline values: CDR1 MNHEY, CDR2 SMNVEV (reference sequence). The CDR3 runs to 13 residues.

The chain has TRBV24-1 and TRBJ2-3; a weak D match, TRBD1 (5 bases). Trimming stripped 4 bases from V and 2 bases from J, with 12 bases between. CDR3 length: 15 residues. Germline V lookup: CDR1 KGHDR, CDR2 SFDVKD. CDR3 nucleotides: TGTGCCACCAGTGACCCCTCCAGGGACACAGATACGCAGTATTTT. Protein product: CATSDPSRDTDTQYF.

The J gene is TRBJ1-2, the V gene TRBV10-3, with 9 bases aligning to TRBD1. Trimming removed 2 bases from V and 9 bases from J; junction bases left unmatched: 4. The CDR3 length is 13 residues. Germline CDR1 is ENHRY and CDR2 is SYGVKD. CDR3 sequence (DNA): TGTGCCATCAGTGAGGGACAGGGGAGAAGCTACACCTTC. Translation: CAISEGQGRSYTF.

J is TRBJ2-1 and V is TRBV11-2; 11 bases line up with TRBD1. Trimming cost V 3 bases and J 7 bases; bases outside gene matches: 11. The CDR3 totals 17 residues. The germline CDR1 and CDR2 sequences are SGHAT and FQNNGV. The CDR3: CASSFMMGQGVSNEQFF. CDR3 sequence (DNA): TGTGCCAGCAGCTTCATGATGGGACAGGGGGTCTCAAATGAGCAGTTCTTC.

The CDR3 spells CASSGGTVSTDTQYF. The CDR3 region has the DNA TGTGCCAGCAGCGGAGGGACAGTTAGCACAGATACGCAGTATTTT. V gene TRBV5-6 combines with J gene TRBJ2-3; TRBD1 is a possible D gene (7 bases). There are 15 residues in the CDR3. Germline CDR1 is SGHDT and CDR2 is YYEEEE. V was clipped by 4 bases and J by 0 bases, with 12 bases between them. The full variable domain, with the rest looked up from reference TRBV5-6 and TRBJ2-3, is DAGVTQSPTHLIKTRGQQVTLRCSPKSGHDTVSWYQQALGQGPQFIFQYYEEEERQRGNFPDRFSGHQFPNYSSELNVNALLLGDSALYLCASSGGTVSTDTQYFGPGTRLTVL.

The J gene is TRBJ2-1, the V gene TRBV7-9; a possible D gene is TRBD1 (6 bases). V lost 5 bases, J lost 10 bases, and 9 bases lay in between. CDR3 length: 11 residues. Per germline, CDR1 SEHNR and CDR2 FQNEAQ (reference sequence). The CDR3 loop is CASSLRGEQFF. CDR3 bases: TGTGCCAGCAGCCTAAGGGGGGAGCAGTTCTTC.

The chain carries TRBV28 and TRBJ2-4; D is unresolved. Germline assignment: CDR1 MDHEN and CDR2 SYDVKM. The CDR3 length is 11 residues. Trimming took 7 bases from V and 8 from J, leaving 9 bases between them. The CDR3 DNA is TGTGCCAGCAAACAAAGTGACATTCAGTACTTC. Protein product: CASKQSDIQYF.

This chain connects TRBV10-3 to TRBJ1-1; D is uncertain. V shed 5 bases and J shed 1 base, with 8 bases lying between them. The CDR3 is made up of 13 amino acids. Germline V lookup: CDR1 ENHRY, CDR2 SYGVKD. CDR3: CAISYNPNTEAFF. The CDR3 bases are TGTGCCATCAGTTACAACCCGAACACTGAAGCTTTCTTT.

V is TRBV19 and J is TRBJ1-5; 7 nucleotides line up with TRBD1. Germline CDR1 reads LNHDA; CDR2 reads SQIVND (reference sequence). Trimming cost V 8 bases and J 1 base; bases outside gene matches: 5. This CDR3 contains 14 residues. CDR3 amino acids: CASETGISNQPQHF. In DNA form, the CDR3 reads TGTGCCAGTGAGACAGGGATCAGCAATCAGCCCCAGCATTTT.

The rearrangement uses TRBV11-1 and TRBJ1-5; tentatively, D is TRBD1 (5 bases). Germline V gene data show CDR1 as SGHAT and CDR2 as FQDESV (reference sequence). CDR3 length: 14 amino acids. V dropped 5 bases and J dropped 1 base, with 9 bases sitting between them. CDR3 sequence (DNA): TGTGCCAGCAGCCGTTCAGGGAGCAATCAGCCCCAGCATTTT. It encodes CASSRSGSNQPQHF. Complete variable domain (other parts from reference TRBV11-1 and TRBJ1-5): EAEVAQSPRYKITEKSQAVAFWCDPISGHATLYWYRQILGQGPELLVQFQDESVVDDSQLPKDRFSAERLKGVDSTLKIQPAELGDSAMYLCASSRSGSNQPQHFGDGTRLSIL.